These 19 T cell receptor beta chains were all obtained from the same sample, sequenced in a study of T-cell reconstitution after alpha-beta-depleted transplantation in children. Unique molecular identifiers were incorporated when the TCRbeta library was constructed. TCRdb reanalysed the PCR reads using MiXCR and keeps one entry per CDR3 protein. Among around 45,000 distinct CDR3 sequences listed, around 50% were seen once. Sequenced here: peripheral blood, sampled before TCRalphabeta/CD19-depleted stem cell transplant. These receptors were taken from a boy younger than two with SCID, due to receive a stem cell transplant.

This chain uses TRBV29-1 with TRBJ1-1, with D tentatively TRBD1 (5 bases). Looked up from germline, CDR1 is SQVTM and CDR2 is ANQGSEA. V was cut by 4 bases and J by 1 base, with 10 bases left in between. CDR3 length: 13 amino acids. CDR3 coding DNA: TGCAGCGTTGCATACAGGCAGAACACTGAAGCTTTCTTT. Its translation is CSVAYRQNTEAFF.

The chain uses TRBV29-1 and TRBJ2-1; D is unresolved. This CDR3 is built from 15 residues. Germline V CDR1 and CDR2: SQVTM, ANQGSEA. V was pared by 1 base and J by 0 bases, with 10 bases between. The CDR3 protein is CSVEGGLSSYNEQFF. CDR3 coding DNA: TGCAGCGTTGAAGGTGGCCTTAGCTCCTACAATGAGCAGTTCTTC.

Here the CDR3 reads CASSQAGGASYNEQFF. CDR3 DNA sequence: TGTGCCAGCAGCCAAGCGGGGGGGGCGAGTTACAATGAGCAGTTCTTC. The chain is built from TRBV4-2 and TRBJ2-1, with 8 bases lining up with TRBD2. The CDR3 has 16 amino acids. V shed 1 base and J 4 bases; nucleotides not matched to a gene: 6. Germline V CDR1 and CDR2: LGHNA, YNFKEQ.

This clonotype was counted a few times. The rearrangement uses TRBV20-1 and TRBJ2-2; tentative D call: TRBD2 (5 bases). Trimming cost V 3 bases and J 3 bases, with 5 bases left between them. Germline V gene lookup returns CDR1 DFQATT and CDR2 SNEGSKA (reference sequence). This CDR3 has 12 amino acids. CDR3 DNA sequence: TGCAGTGCTAGGCGGGACACCGGGGAGCTGTTTTTT. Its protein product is CSARRDTGELFF.

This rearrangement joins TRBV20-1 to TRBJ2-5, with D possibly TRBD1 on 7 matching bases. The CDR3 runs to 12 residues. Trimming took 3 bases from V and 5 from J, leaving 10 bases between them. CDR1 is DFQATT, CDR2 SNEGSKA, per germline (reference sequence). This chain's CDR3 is CSASRGAETQYF. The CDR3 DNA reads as TGCAGTGCTAGCAGGGGGGCCGAGACCCAGTACTTC.

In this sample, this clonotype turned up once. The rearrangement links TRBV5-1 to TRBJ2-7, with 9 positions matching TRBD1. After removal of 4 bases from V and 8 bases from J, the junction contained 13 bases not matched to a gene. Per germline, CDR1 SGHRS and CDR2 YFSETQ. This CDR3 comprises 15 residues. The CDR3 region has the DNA TGCGCCAGCAGCCCCCGGGACAGGGAGCTTACGAAGCAGTACTTC. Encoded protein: CASSPRDRELTKQYF.

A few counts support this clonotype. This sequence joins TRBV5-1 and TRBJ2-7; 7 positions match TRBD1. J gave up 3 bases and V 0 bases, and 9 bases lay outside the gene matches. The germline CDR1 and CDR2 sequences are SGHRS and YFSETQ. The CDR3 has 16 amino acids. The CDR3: CASSLASTGDYYEQYF. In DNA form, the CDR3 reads TGCGCCAGCAGCTTGGCCAGCACAGGGGATTACTACGAGCAGTACTTC.

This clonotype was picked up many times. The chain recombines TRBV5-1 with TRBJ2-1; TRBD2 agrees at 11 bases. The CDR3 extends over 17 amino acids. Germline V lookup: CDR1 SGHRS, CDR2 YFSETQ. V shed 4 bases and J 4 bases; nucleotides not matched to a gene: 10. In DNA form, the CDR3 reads TGCGCCAGCAGCCCCTCCCCCCTAGCGGGGGGTTACAATGAGCAGTTCTTC. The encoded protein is CASSPSPLAGGYNEQFF.

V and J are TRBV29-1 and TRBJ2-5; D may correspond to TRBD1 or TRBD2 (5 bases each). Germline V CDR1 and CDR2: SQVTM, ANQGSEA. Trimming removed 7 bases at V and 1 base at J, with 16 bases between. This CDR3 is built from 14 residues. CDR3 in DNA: TGCAGCGGGATAAGGGGACGTTTCCAAGAGACCCAGTACTTC. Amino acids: CSGIRGRFQETQYF.

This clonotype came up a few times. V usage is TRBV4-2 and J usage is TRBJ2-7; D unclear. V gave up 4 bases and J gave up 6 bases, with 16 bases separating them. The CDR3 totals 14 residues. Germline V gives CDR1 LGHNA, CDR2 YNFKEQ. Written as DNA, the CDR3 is TGTGCCAGCAGCCCCCGCGTCGGCTCTAGCGAGCAGTACTTC. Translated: CASSPRVGSSEQYF.

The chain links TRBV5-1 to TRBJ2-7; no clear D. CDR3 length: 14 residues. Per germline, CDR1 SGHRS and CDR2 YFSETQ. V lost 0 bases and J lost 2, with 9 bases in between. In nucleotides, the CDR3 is TGCGCCAGCAGCTTGGCGGTCGGCCCCTACGAGCAGTACTTC. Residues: CASSLAVGPYEQYF.

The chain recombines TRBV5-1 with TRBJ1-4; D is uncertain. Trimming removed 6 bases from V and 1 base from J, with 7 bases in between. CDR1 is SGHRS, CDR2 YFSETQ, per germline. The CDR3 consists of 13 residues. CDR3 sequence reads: CASNRGTNEKLFF. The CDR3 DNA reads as TGCGCCAGCAACCGGGGAACTAATGAAAAACTGTTTTTT.

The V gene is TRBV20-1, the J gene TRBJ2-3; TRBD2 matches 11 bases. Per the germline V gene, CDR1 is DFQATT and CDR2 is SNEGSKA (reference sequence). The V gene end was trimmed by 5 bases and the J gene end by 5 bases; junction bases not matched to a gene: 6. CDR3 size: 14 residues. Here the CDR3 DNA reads TGCAGTGCTTTTAGCGGGGGGGCAATAGATACGCAGTATTTT. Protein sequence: CSAFSGGAIDTQYF.

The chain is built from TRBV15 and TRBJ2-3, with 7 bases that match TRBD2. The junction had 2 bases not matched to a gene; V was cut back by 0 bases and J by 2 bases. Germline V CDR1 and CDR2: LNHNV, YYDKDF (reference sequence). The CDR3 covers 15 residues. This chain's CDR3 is CATSRERGTTDTQYF. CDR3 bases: TGTGCCACCAGCAGAGAGCGGGGGACCACAGATACGCAGTATTTT.

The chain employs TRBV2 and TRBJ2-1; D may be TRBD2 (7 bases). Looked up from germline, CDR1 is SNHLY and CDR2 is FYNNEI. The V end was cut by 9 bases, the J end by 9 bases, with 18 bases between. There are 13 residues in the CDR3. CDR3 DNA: TGTGCCAGTGGGGGGGGCCTAGGGACTGAGCAGTTCTTC. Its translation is CASGGGLGTEQFF.

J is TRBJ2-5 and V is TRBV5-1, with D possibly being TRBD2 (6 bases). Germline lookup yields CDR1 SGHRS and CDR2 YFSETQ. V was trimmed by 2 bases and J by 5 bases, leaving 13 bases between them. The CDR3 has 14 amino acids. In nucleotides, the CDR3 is TGCGCCAGCAGCTTCGTCCGGGCGGGGGAGACCCAGTACTTC. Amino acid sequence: CASSFVRAGETQYF.

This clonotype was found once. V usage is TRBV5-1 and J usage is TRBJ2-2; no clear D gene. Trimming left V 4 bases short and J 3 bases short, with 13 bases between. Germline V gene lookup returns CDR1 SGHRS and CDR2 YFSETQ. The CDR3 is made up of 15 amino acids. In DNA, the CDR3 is TGCGCCAGCAGCCCCGACCCGCGAGACACCGGGGAGCTGTTTTTT. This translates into CASSPDPRDTGELFF.

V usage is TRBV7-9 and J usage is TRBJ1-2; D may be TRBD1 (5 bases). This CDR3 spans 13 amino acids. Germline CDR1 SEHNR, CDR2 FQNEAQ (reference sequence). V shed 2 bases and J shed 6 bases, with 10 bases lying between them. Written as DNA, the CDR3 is TGTGCCAGCAGCTTAACGGGGGTCGATGGCTACACCTTC. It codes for CASSLTGVDGYTF.

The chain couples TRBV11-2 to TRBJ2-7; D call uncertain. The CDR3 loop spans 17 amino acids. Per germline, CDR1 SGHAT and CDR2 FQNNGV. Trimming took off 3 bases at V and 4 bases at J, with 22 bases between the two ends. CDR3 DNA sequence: TGTGCCAGCAGCTTCACTTCCCAGGCTCCTTATCCTTACGAGCAGTACTTC. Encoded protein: CASSFTSQAPYPYEQYF.